The 15 T cell receptor beta chains listed next were all sequenced from one sample in a study of blood T cell repertoires in COVID-19. Generated by immunoSEQ multiplex PCR, the TCRdb table keeps only in-frame clones and is missing some. The sample holds over 300,000 clones, about 90% seen once. The sequenced sample was peripheral blood. These receptors all come from a man aged 18-30 years with active or convalescent COVID-19.

This clone was recorded only once. Here the CDR3 reads CASSYSGGHSYEQYF. The CDR3 nucleotides read TGTGCCAGCAGTTACTCAGGGGGCCACTCCTACGAGCAGTACTTC. This chain links TRBV6-5 with TRBJ2-7; 7 bases agree with TRBD1. V shed 0 bases and J 0 bases; nucleotides not matched to a gene: 2. Germline V CDR1 and CDR2: MNHEY, SVGAGI. CDR3 size: 15 residues.

The chain carries TRBV12-3 or TRBV12-4 and TRBJ1-3, with a weak D call TRBD1 (6 bases). Deletions cut 0 bases from V and 8 bases from J, with 8 bases between. The CDR3 sequence is 13 residues long. Here the CDR3 DNA reads TGTGCCAGCAGTTTAGCCAGGGGACACACCATATATTTT. Protein product: CASSLARGHTIYF.

The chain links TRBV6-4 to TRBJ2-7; TRBD1 agrees at 9 bases. Germline CDR1 is MRHNA and CDR2 is SNTAGT. The CDR3 sequence is 17 residues long. Trimming cost V 8 bases and J 4 bases; bases outside gene matches: 18. The CDR3 DNA reads as TGTGCCAGCTTCCCGGGACAGGGTCCCAATAGCAGTTACGAGCAGTACTTC. This codes for CASFPGQGPNSSYEQYF.

CDR3 DNA sequence: TGTGCCAGCAGCCCACATAAGACAGGGGACTATGGCTACACCTTC. Its protein product is CASSPHKTGDYGYTF. The V gene is TRBV14, the J gene TRBJ1-2; 8 nucleotides line up with TRBD1. Germline lookup yields CDR1 SGHDN and CDR2 FVKESK. The CDR3 totals 15 residues. With 4 bases clipped from V and 3 bases from J, the junction kept 7 bases outside the gene matches. Full variable domain (rest looked up from reference TRBV14 and TRBJ1-2): EAGVTQFPSHSVIEKGQTVTLRCDPISGHDNLYWYRRVMGKEIKFLLHFVKESKQDESGMPNNRFLAERTGGTYSTLKVQPAELEDSGVYFCASSPHKTGDYGYTFGSGTRLTVV.

The V and J genes are TRBV19 and TRBJ1-5; TRBD1 matches 10 bases. Unmatched junction bases numbered 8, after V lost 4 bases and J lost 5 bases. Germline CDR1 is LNHDA and CDR2 is SQIVND (reference sequence). This CDR3 is 16 amino acids long. CDR3 region: CASSTPGQGTYQPQHF. CDR3 nucleotides: TGTGCCAGTAGTACACCGGGACAGGGGACTTATCAGCCCCAGCATTTT.

This chain uses TRBV12-3 or TRBV12-4 with TRBJ1-3; no firm D call. The CDR3 is made up of 13 amino acids. Trimming shortened V by 3 bases and J by 6 bases, and 9 bases separated the two germline ends. The CDR3 nucleotides are TGTGCCAGCAGTTTGAACAGTTTAAACACCATATATTTT. Amino acids: CASSLNSLNTIYF.

The rearrangement joins TRBV7-2 to TRBJ2-3; 9 bases are shared with TRBD1. V was clipped by 0 bases and J by 4 bases; unmatched bases: 5. Per the germline V gene, CDR1 is SGHTA and CDR2 is FQGNSA. The CDR3 contains 16 residues. The chain's CDR3 is CASSLAGTGYADTQYF. CDR3 DNA sequence: TGTGCCAGCAGCTTAGCGGGGACAGGGTACGCAGATACGCAGTATTTT.

The J gene is TRBJ1-4, the V gene TRBV14; maybe TRBD1 (6 bases). Germline CDR1 reads SGHDN; CDR2 reads FVKESK. Trimming shortened V by 3 bases and J by 0 bases, and 11 bases separated the two germline ends. The CDR3 consists of 16 residues. CDR3 region: CASSQTGVATNEKLFF. CDR3 sequence (DNA): TGTGCCAGCAGCCAGACAGGAGTTGCAACTAATGAAAAACTGTTTTTT.

The chain recombines TRBV2 with TRBJ1-5, with TRBD1 as a possible D gene (6 bases). Looked up from germline, CDR1 is SNHLY and CDR2 is FYNNEI. CDR3 size: 15 residues. V dropped 5 bases and J dropped 3 bases, with 14 bases sitting between them. The CDR3 protein is CASSPRTAANQPQHF. The CDR3 DNA reads as TGTGCCAGCAGTCCGAGGACAGCCGCCAATCAGCCCCAGCATTTT.

The chain links TRBV10-3 to TRBJ1-1, with 7 bases that match TRBD1. The V gene end was trimmed by 5 bases and the J gene end by 1 base; junction bases not matched to a gene: 4. Germline loops: CDR1 ENHRY, CDR2 SYGVKD. The CDR3 is made up of 14 amino acids. The CDR3 DNA reads TGTGCCATCAGTTCCAGGGGGGCGAACACTGAAGCTTTCTTT. Protein product: CAISSRGANTEAFF.

The chain employs TRBV18 and TRBJ1-4; D remains unclear. Trimming stripped 2 bases from V and 1 base from J, with 5 bases between. CDR1 and CDR2 (germline): KGHSH, LQKENI. CDR3 length: 14 residues. In DNA form, the CDR3 reads TGTGCCAGCTCACCAACGGTAACTAATGAAAAACTGTTTTTT. Translation gives CASSPTVTNEKLFF.

J is TRBJ2-2 and V is TRBV5-1, with 8 nucleotides matching TRBD1. The CDR3 is 15 amino acids. With 0 bases clipped from V and 3 bases from J, the junction kept 1 base outside the gene matches. Germline V gene lookup returns CDR1 SGHRS and CDR2 YFSETQ. The CDR3 region has the DNA TGCGCCAGCAGCTTGGAACAGGGGGACACCGGGGAGCTGTTTTTT. This codes for CASSLEQGDTGELFF.

Concerning this clone: Other DNA variants within this sample encode the same CDR3. This chain links TRBV9 with TRBJ2-1, with TRBD2 as a possible D gene (5 bases). The germline V gene encodes CDR1 SGDLS and CDR2 YYNGEE. Trimming stripped 0 bases from V and 3 bases from J, with 10 bases between. CDR3 length equals 15 residues. In DNA form, the CDR3 reads TGTGCCAGCAGCGTAGGAGCGGTTAGCTACAATGAGCAGTTCTTC. It codes for CASSVGAVSYNEQFF.

The chain carries TRBV28 and TRBJ1-3; no clear D. The CDR3 contains 13 residues. V was clipped by 9 bases and J by 1 base, with 10 bases between them. Germline V gives CDR1 MDHEN, CDR2 SYDVKM. DNA for the CDR3: TGTGCCAGTCAAGATAGATCTGGAAACACCATATATTTT. Amino acids: CASQDRSGNTIYF.

CDR3 region: CASRRTGEETQYF. CDR3 sequence (DNA): TGTGCCAGCAGGCGGACAGGGGAAGAGACCCAGTACTTC. The chain couples TRBV27 to TRBJ2-5, with TRBD1 identical over 9 bases. V was pared by 6 bases and J by 3 bases, with 2 bases of the junction left unmatched. The length of the CDR3 is 13 residues. Germline V gives CDR1 MNHEY, CDR2 SMNVEV (reference sequence).